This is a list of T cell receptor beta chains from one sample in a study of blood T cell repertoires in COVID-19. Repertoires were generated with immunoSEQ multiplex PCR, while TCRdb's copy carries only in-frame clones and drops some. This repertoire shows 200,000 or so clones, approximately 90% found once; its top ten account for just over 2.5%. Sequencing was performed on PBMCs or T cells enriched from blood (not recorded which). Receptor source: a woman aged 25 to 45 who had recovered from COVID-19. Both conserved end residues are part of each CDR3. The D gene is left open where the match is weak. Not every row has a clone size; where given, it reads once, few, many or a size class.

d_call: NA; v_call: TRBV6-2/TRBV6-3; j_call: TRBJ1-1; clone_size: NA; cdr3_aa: CASSWVGRNTEAFF; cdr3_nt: TGTGCCAGCAGTTGGGTTGGGAGGAACACTGAAGCTTTCTTT
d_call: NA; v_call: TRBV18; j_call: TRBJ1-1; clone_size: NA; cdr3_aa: CASSPVGVSNTEAFF; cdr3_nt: TGTGCCAGCTCACCGGTCGGTGTATCAAACACTGAAGCTTTCTTT
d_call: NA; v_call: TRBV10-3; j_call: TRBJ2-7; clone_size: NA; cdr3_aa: CAIRSRGAYEQYF; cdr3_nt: TGTGCCATCAGATCCCGGGGGGCATACGAGCAGTACTTC
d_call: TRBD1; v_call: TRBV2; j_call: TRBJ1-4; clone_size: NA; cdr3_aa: CASRGGSEKLFF; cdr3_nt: TGTGCCAGCCGAGGGGGCAGTGAAAAACTGTTTTTT
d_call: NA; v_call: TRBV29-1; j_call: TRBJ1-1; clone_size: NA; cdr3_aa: CSVLGREADTEAFF; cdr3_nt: TGCAGCGTTCTCGGCAGGGAGGCGGACACTGAAGCTTTCTTT
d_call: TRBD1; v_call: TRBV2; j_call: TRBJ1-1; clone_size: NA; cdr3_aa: CASSKDRERQAFF; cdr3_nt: TGTGCCAGCAGTAAGGACAGGGAGAGGCAAGCTTTCTTT
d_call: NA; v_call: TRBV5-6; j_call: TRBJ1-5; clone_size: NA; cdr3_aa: CASSSTYSTHNQPQHF; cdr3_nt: TGTGCCAGCAGCTCAACTTACAGTACCCATAATCAGCCCCAGCATTTT
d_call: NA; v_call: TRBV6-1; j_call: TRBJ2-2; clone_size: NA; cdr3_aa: CASSEVGVANTGELFF; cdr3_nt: TGTGCCAGCAGTGAAGTAGGGGTAGCGAACACCGGGGAGCTGTTTTTT
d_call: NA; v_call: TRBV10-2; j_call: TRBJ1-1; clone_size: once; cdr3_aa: CASCQAGSGTEAFF; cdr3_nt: TGCGCCAGCTGCCAAGCAGGGTCTGGAACTGAAGCTTTCTTT
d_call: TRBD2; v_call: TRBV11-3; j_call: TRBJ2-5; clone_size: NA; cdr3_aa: CASSSELRGGRETQYF; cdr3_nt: TGTGCCAGCAGCTCCGAGTTGCGGGGGGGGCGGGAGACCCAGTACTTC
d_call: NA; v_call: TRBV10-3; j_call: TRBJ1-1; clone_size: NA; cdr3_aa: CAISGGDTEAFF; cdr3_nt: TGTGCCATCTCAGGAGGGGACACTGAAGCTTTCTTT
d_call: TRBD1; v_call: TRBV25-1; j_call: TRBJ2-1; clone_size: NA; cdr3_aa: CASGTPPDRANEQFF; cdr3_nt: TGTGCCAGCGGCACCCCCCCCGACAGGGCTAATGAGCAGTTCTTC
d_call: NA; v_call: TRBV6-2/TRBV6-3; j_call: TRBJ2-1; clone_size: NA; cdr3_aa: CASSPSGVTEQFF; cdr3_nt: TGTGCCAGCAGCCCATCAGGGGTTACTGAGCAGTTCTTC
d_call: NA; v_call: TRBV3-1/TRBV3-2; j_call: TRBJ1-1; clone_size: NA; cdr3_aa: CASSQDRGDTEAFF; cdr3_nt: TGTGCCAGCAGCCAAGATAGGGGCGACACTGAAGCTTTCTTT
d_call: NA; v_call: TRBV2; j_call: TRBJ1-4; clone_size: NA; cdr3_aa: CASSDRGARDEKLFF; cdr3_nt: TGTGCCAGCAGTGATCGGGGGGCGCGGGATGAAAAACTGTTTTTT
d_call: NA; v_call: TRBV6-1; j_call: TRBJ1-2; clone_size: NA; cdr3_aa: CASSEAQGLGGYTF; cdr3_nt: TGTGCCAGCAGTGAAGCTCAGGGGCTGGGTGGCTACACCTTC
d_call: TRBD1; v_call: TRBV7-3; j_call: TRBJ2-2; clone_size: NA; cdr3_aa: CASSSTGWGGELFF; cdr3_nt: TGTGCCAGCAGCTCGACAGGGTGGGGCGGGGAGCTGTTTTTT
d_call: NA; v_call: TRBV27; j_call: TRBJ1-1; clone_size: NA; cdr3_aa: CASSLWAGASRAEAFF; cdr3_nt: TGTGCCAGCAGTTTATGGGCAGGGGCCTCGAGGGCTGAAGCTTTCTTT
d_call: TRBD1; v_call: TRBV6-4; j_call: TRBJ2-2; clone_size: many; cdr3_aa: CASSDSTRGPGELFF; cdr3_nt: TGTGCCAGCAGTGACTCGACCAGGGGGCCCGGGGAGCTGTTTTTT
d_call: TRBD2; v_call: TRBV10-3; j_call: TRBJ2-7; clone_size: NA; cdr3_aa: CAISASGGAGIYEQYF; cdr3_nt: TGTGCCATCAGTGCTAGCGGGGGGGCCGGAATATACGAGCAGTACTTC
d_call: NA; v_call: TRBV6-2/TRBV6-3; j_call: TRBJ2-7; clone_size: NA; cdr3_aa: CASSNPQVSYEQYF; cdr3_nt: TGTGCCAGCAGTAACCCACAGGTCTCCTACGAGCAGTACTTC
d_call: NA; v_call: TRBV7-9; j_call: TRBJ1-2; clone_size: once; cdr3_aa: CASSPGLFNGYTF; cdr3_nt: TGTGCCAGCAGCCCCGGACTGTTTAATGGCTACACCTTC
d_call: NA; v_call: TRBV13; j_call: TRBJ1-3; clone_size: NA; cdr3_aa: CASSGFDRNTIYF; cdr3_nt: TGTGCCAGCTCCGGTTTCGATAGAAACACCATATATTTT
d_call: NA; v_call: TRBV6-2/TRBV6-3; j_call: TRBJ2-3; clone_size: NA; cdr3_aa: CASSYRLVSTDTQYF; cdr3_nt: TGTGCCAGCAGTTACCGCCTAGTTAGCACAGATACGCAGTATTTT
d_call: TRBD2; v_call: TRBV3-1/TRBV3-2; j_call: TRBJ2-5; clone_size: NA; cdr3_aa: CASSQDGASGGQETQYF; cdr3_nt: TGTGCCAGCAGCCAAGATGGGGCTAGCGGGGGGCAAGAGACCCAGTACTTC
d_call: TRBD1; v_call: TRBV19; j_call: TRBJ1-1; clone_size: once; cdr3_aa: CASKGDRMNTEAFF; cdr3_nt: TGTGCCAGTAAGGGGGACAGAATGAACACTGAAGCTTTCTTT
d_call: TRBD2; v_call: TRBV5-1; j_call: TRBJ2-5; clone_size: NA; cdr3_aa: CASSLEAGGTQETQYF; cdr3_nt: TGCGCCAGCAGCTTGGAAGCGGGGGGCACCCAAGAGACCCAGTACTTC
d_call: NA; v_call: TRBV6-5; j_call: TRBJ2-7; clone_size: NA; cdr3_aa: CASSYSGGGDLYEQYF; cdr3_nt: TGTGCCAGCAGTTACTCCGGAGGTGGTGACCTCTACGAGCAGTACTTC
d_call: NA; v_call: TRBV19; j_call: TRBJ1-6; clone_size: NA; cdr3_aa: CASSILSEGRNSPLHF; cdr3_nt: TGTGCCAGTAGTATCCTAAGCGAGGGGAGGAATTCACCCCTCCACTTT
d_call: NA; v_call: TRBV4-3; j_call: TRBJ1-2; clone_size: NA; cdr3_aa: CASSRSGVGAYGYTF; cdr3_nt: TGCGCCAGCAGCCGGAGCGGGGTGGGGGCCTATGGCTACACCTTC
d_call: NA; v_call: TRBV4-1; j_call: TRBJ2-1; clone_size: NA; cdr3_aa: CASSQDYSGTTNQQFF; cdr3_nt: TGCGCCAGCAGCCAAGATTATAGCGGAACTACAAACCAACAGTTCTTC
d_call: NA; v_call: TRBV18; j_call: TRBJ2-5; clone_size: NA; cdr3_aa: CASSPPAGLSQETQYF; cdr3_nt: TGTGCCAGCTCACCACCGGCAGGGCTGTCCCAAGAGACCCAGTACTTC
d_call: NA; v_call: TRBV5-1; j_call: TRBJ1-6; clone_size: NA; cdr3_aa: CASSLEQSSYNSPLHF; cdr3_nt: TGCGCCAGCAGCCTGGAACAGAGCTCCTATAATTCACCCCTCCACTTT
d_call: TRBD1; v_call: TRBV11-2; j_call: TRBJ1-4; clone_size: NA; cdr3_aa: CATAGGIDEKLFF; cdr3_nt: TGTGCCACGGCAGGGGGGATCGATGAAAAACTGTTTTTT
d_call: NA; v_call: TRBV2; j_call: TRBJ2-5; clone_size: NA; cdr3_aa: CASRRGVLETQYF; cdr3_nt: TGTGCCAGCCGGCGCGGGGTTCTAGAGACCCAGTACTTC